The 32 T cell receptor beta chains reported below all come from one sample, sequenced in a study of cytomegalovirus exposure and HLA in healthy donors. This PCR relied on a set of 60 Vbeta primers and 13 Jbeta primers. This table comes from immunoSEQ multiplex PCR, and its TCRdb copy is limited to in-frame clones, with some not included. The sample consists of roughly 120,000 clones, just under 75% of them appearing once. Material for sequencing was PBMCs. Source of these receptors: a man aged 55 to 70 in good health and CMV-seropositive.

The CDR3 sequence is CASSIDGHSYEQYF. As DNA, the CDR3 is TGTGCCAGCAGCATCGACGGACACTCCTACGAGCAGTACTTC. The chain joins TRBV7-9 to TRBJ2-7; weak D call: TRBD1 (5 bases). Germline CDR1 is SEHNR and CDR2 is FQNEAQ (reference sequence). This CDR3 is 14 amino acids long. V was pared by 5 bases and J by 0 bases, with 11 bases between.

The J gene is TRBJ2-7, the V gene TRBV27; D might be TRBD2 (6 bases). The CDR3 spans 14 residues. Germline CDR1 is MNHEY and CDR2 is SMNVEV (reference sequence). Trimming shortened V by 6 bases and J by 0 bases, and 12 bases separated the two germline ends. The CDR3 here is CASRRDRISYEQYF. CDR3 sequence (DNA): TGTGCCAGCAGGCGGGATCGAATCTCCTACGAGCAGTACTTC.

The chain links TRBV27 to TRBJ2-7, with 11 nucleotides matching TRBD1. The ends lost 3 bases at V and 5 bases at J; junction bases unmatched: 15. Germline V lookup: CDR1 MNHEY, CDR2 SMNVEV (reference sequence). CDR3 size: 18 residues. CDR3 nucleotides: TGTGCCAGCAGTTTTCGGTCATGGACAGGGGGCGCAAGGCACGAGCAGTACTTC. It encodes CASSFRSWTGGARHEQYF.

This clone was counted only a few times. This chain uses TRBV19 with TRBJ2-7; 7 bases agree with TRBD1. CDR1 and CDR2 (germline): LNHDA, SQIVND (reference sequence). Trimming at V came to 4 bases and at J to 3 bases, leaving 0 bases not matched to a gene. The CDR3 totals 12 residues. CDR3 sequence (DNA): TGTGCCAGTAGTAGACAGGGCTACGAGCAGTACTTC. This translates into CASSRQGYEQYF.

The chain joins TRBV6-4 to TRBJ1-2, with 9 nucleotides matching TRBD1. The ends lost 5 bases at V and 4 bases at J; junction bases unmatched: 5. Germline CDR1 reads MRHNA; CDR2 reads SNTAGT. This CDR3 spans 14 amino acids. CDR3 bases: TGTGCCAGCAGTACTCGGGACAGGGCCTATGGCTACACCTTC. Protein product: CASSTRDRAYGYTF.

This chain's CDR3 is CASSLEVRRSRETQYF. DNA for the CDR3: TGCGCCAGCAGCTTGGAGGTGCGGCGGTCCAGAGAGACCCAGTACTTC. J is TRBJ2-5 and V is TRBV5-1; D is unresolved. The V end was cut by 0 bases, the J end by 4 bases, with 16 bases between. The germline gives CDR1 SGHRS, CDR2 YFSETQ. The CDR3 has 16 residues.

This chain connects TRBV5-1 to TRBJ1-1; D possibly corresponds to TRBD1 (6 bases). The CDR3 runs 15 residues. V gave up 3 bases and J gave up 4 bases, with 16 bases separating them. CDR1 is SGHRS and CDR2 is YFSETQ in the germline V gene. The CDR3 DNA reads TGCGCCAGCAGCTCCACAGGGCTGGTAGGCACTGAAGCTTTCTTT. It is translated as CASSSTGLVGTEAFF.

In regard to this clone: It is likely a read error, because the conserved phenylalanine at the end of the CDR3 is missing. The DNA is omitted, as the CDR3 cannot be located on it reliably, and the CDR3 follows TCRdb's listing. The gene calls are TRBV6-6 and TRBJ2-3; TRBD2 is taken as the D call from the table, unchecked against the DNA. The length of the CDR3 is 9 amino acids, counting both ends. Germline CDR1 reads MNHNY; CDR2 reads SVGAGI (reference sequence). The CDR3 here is CASIKDFLG.

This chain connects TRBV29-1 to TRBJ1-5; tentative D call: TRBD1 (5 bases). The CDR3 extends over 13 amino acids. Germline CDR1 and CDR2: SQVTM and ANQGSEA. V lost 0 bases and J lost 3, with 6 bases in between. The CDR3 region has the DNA TGCAGCGTTGAAGAACAGGCCAATCAGCCCCAGCATTTT. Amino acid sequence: CSVEEQANQPQHF.

For the CDR3, the DNA is TGTGCCAGCAGCTTAGAAGGTAGCGCCGGGGAGCTGTTTTTT. As protein: CASSLEGSAGELFF. This rearrangement joins TRBV11-3 to TRBJ2-2; D possibly corresponds to TRBD2 (5 bases). The CDR3 extends over 14 amino acids. Germline CDR1 is SGHNT and CDR2 is YENEEA. V was cut by 0 bases and J by 6 bases, with 8 bases left in between.

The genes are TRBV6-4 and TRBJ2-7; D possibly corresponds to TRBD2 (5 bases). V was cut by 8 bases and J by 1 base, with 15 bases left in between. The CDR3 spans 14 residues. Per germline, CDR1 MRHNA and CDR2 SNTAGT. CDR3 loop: CASSAEGWSYEQYF. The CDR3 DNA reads TGTGCCAGCTCGGCAGAGGGCTGGTCCTACGAGCAGTACTTC.

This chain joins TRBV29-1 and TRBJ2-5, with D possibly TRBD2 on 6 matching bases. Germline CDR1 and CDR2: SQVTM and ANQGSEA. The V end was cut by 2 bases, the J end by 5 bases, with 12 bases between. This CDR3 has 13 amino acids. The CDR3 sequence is CSVERQGGETQYF. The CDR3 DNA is TGCAGCGTTGAACGGCAGGGAGGTGAGACCCAGTACTTC.

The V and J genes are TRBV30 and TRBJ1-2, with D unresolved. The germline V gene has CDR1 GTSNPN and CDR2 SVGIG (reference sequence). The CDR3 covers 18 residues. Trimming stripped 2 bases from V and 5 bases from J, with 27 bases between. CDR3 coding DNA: TGTGCCTGGAGTCCTTTCAGAGGGCGTAAAGGACCTTCTTATGGCTACACCTTC. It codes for CAWSPFRGRKGPSYGYTF. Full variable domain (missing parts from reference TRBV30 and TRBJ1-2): SQTIHQWPATLVQPVGSPLSLECTVEGTSNPNLYWYRQAAGRGLQLLFYSVGIGQISSEVPQNLSASRPQDRQFILSSKKLLLSDSGFYLCAWSPFRGRKGPSYGYTFGSGTRLTVV.

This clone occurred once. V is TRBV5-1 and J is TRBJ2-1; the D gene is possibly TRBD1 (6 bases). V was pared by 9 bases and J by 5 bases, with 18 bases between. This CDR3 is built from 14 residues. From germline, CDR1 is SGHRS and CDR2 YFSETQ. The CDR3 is CATNPQGPDNEQFF. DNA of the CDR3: TGCGCCACGAATCCTCAGGGGCCGGACAATGAGCAGTTCTTC.

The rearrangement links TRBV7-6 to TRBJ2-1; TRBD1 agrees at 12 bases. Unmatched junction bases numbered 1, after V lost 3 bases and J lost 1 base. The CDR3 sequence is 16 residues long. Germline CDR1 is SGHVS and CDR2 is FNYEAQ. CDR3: CASSLGQGASYNEQFF. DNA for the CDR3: TGTGCCAGCAGCTTGGGACAGGGGGCTTCCTACAATGAGCAGTTCTTC.

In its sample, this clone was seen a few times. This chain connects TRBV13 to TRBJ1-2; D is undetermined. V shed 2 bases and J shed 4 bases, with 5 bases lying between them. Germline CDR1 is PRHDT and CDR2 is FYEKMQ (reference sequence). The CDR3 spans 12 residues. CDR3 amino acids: CASSLYGYGYTF. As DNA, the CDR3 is TGTGCCAGCAGCTTATACGGCTATGGCTACACCTTC.

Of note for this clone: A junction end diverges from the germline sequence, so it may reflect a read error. The CDR3 protein is CASSRGGLADMQYF. The CDR3 region has the DNA TGTGCCAGCAGCCGAGGAGGCCTTGCAGATATGCAGTATTTT. The V gene is TRBV7-2, the J gene TRBJ2-3; the D gene is possibly TRBD2 (5 bases). Germline V CDR1 and CDR2: SGHTA, FQGNSA. The CDR3 has 14 residues.

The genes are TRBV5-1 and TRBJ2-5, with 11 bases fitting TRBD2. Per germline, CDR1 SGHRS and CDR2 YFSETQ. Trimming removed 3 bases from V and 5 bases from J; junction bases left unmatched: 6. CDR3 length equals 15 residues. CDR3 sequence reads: CASSSGLAGTETQYF. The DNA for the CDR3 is TGCGCCAGCAGCTCAGGACTAGCGGGCACTGAGACCCAGTACTTC.

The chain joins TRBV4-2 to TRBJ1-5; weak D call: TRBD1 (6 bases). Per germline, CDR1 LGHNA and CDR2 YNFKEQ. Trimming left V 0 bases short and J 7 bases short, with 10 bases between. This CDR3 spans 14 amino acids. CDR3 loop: CASSQDRGWQPQHF. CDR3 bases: TGTGCCAGCAGCCAAGACAGGGGATGGCAGCCCCAGCATTTT.

The CDR3 DNA reads TGTGCCACCAGCAGAGAGGGCATACTTCTCAATCAGCCCCAGCATTTT. Protein product: CATSREGILLNQPQHF. The chain employs TRBV15 and TRBJ1-5; D is ambiguous. Germline V gene sequence: CDR1 LNHNV, CDR2 YYDKDF (reference sequence). This CDR3 contains 16 residues. Trimming left V 0 bases short and J 3 bases short, with 12 bases between. Filled out from reference TRBV15 and TRBJ1-5, the complete variable domain reads DAMVIQNPRYQVTQFGKPVTLSCSQTLNHNVMYWYQQKSSQAPKLLFHYYDKDFNNEADTPDNFQSRRPNTSFCFLDIRSPGLGDTAMYLCATSREGILLNQPQHFGDGTRLSIL.

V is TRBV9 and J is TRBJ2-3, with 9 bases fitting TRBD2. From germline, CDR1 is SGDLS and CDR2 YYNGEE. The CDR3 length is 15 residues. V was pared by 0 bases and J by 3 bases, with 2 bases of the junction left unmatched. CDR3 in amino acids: CASSVEGLATDTQYF. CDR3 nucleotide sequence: TGTGCCAGCAGCGTAGAGGGACTAGCAACAGATACGCAGTATTTT.

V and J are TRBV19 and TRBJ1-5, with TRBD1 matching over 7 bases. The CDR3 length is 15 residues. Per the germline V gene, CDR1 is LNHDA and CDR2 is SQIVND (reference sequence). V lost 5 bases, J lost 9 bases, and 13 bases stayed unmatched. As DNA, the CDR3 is TGTGCCAGTAGTCTCTGGCCAGGGGGTGCGCGGCCCCAGCATTTT. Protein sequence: CASSLWPGGARPQHF.

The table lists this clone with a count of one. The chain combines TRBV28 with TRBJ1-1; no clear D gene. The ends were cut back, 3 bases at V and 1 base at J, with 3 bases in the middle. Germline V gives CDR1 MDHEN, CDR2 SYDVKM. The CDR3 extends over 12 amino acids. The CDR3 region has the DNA TGTGCCAGCAGTTTCCGGAACACTGAAGCTTTCTTT. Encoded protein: CASSFRNTEAFF.

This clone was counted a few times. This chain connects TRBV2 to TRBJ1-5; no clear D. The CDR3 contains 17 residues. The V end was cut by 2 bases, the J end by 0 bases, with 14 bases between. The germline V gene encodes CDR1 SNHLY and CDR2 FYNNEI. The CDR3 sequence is CASSEWVGGDSNQPQHF. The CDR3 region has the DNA TGTGCCAGCAGTGAATGGGTCGGCGGAGATAGCAATCAGCCCCAGCATTTT.

CDR3 in amino acids: CASSSRVGGRWATNEKLFF. The CDR3 DNA reads as TGTGCCAGCAGTTCCCGGGTCGGGGGGCGCTGGGCAACTAATGAAAAACTGTTTTTT. This chain links TRBV27 with TRBJ1-4; D may be TRBD1 (6 bases). V was trimmed by 4 bases and J by 0 bases, leaving 21 bases between them. This CDR3 has 19 amino acids. The V gene's germline CDR1 is MNHEY and CDR2 SMNVEV (reference sequence).

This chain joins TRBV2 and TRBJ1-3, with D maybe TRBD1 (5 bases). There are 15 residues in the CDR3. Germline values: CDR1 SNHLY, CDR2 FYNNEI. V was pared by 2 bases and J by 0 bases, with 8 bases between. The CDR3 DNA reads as TGTGCCAGCAGTGAAAGGGGTACCTCTGGAAACACCATATATTTT. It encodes CASSERGTSGNTIYF.

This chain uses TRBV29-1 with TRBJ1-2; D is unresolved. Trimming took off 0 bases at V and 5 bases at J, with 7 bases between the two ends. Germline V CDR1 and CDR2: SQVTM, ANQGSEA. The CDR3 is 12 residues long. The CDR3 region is CSVEELWYGYTF. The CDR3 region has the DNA TGCAGCGTTGAAGAACTGTGGTATGGCTACACCTTC.

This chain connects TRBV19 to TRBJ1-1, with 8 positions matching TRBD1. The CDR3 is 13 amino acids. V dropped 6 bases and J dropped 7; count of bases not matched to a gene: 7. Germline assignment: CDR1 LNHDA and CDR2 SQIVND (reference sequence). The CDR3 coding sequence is TGTGCCAGTAGACTGACAGGGGCTGTTGAAGCTTTCTTT. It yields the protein CASRLTGAVEAFF.

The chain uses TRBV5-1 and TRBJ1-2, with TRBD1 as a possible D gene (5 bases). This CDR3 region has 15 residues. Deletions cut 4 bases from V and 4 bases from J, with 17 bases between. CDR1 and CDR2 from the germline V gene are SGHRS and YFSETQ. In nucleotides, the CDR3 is TGCGCCAGCAGCCCCGGCGGGGGGGGTCCCTATGGCTACACCTTC. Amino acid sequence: CASSPGGGGPYGYTF.

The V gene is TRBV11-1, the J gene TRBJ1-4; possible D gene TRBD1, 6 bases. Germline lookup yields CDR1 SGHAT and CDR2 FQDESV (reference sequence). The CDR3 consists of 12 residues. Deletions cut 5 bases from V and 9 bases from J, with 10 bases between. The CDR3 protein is CASSKQGQKLFF. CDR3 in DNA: TGTGCCAGCAGCAAACAGGGACAAAAACTGTTTTTT.

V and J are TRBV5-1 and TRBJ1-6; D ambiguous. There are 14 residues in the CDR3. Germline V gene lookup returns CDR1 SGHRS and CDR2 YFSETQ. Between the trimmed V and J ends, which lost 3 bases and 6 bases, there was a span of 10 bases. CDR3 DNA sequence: TGCGCCAGCAGCTCCCTTCCCTCTAATTCACCCCTCCACTTT. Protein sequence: CASSSLPSNSPLHF.

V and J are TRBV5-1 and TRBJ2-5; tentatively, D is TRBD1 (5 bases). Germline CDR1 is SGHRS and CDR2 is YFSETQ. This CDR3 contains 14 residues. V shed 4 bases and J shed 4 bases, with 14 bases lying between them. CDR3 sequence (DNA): TGCGCCAGCAGCCTAGACAGTCTTAGAGAGACCCAGTACTTC. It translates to CASSLDSLRETQYF. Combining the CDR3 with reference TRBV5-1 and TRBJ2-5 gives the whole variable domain KAGVTQTPRYLIKTRGQQVTLSCSPISGHRSVSWYQQTPGQGLQFLFEYFSETQRNKGNFPGRFSGRQFSNSRSEMNVSTLELGDSALYLCASSLDSLRETQYFGPGTRLLVL.